The source of this T cell receptor beta chain is a study of blood T cell repertoires in COVID-19. The wider study: PBMCs, B-cell-depleted T cells, or T cells were the source of the cDNA or gDNA that made up the material.

CDR1 SGHVS and CDR2 FQNEAQ come from the germline V gene. Trimming stripped 5 bases from V and 4 bases from J, with 14 bases between. This CDR3 has 14 residues. Clones were sequenced by immunoSEQ multiplex PCR, and TCRdb holds only the in-frame ones, with some missing. The sample has more than 200,000 clones, around nine tenths seen once; the top ten hold roughly 2.5%. V and J are TRBV7-8 and TRBJ1-2; TRBD1 might be the D (6 bases). The sample taken for sequencing was peripheral blood. This TCR was recovered from a woman aged 55 to 70 with acute or convalescent COVID-19. The CDR3 region is CASSLRQELYGYTF. The DNA for the CDR3 is TGTGCCAGCAGCCTAAGACAGGAACTCTATGGCTACACCTTC.